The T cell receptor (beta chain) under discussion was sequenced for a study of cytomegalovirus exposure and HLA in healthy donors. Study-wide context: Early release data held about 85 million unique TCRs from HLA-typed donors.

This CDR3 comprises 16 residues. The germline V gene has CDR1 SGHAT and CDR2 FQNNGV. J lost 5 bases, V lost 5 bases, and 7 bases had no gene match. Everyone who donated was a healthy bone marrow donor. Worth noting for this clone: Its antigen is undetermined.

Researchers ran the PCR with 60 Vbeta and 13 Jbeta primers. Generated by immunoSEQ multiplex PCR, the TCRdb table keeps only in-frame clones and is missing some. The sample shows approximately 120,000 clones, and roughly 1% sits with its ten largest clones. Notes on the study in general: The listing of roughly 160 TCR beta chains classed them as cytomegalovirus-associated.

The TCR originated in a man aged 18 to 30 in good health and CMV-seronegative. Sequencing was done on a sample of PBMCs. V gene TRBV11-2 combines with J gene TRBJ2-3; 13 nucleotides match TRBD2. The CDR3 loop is CASSAEGLAGLDTQYF. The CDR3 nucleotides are TGTGCCAGCAGCGCCGAGGGACTAGCGGGACTAGATACGCAGTATTTT.